A single sample is the source of the 17 T cell receptor beta chains below, sequenced in a study of vaccination and CD4 T cells after COVID-19. At the Johns Hopkins FTIC core, DNA taken from cultured CD4+ T cells was sequenced by way of the Oncomine TCR Beta short-read assay. Via MiXCR, TCRdb re-called the PCR reads, giving one row per CDR3 protein. Of 15,000 to 20,000 distinct CDR3 sequences listed, approximately 53% are singletons. The antigens these receptors bind are not known. Regarding treatment: 10-day PBMC culture with coronavirus spike peptide pools or control peptides (ViraFEST assay). The sequenced sample consisted of CD4+ T cells from blood, cultured in vitro. The receptor set was obtained from a human donor who had recovered from COVID-19.

Note on this clonotype: This CDR3 is missing its conserved last phenylalanine or tryptophan, likely due to a read error. The chain employs TRBV11-3 and TRBJ1-2; possibly TRBD1 for D (5 bases). The CDR3 consists of 12 residues. Germline CDR1 SGHNT, CDR2 YENEEA. The V end lost 4 bases, the J end lost 3 bases, and 6 bases lay between the germline ends. Written as DNA, the CDR3 is TGTGCCAGCAGCTCCAGGGACTATGGCTACACCTAC. It codes for CASSSRDYGYTY.

This clonotype was seen a single time. The chain links TRBV2 to TRBJ1-3; D gene uncertain. Germline CDR1 reads SNHLY; CDR2 reads FYNNEI. CDR3 length: 15 residues. V was clipped by 3 bases and J by 0 bases, with 9 bases between them. The CDR3 region is CASSDSWSSGNTIYF. The CDR3 nucleotides are TGTGCCAGCAGTGATTCATGGTCCTCTGGAAACACCATATATTTT.

This clonotype came up a few times. CDR3 in amino acids: CSARDRAQGGYTF. DNA of the CDR3: TGCAGTGCTAGAGATCGGGCTCAGGGAGGCTACACCTTC. The rearrangement links TRBV20-1 to TRBJ1-2; possibly TRBD1 for D (5 bases). Germline CDR1 is DFQATT and CDR2 is SNEGSKA (reference sequence). V gave up 0 bases and J gave up 8 bases, with 13 bases separating them. The CDR3 is made up of 13 amino acids.

V gene TRBV5-1 combines with J gene TRBJ1-1; 7 bases map to TRBD1. This CDR3 has 14 residues. The junction had 3 bases not matched to a gene; V was cut back by 4 bases and J by 0 bases. Germline-derived CDR1 and CDR2 are SGHRS and YFSETQ. Here the CDR3 DNA reads TGCGCCAGCAGCATTGGACAGGTGAACACTGAAGCTTTCTTT. This gives the protein CASSIGQVNTEAFF.

This sequence joins TRBV6-2 or TRBV6-3 and TRBJ1-5; TRBD1 agrees at 7 bases. In germline, CDR1 is MNHEY, CDR2 SVGEGT. The V gene end was trimmed by 8 bases and the J gene end by 7 bases; junction bases not matched to a gene: 20. The CDR3 runs 17 residues. The chain's CDR3 is CASRNRPKTGKKQPQHF. The CDR3 DNA follows: TGTGCCAGCCGTAACCGCCCTAAGACAGGGAAGAAGCAGCCCCAGCATTTT.

The gene calls are TRBV6-5 and TRBJ2-4; D assignment may be TRBD1 or TRBD2 (5 bases each). Per germline, CDR1 MNHEY and CDR2 SVGAGI. The length of the CDR3 is 15 residues. V dropped 0 bases and J dropped 5 bases, with 11 bases sitting between them. CDR3: CASSYSNRGENIQYF. CDR3 DNA sequence: TGTGCCAGCAGTTACTCGAACAGAGGGGAAAACATTCAGTACTTC.

The rearrangement uses TRBV2 and TRBJ2-7; D is possibly TRBD2 (5 bases). Germline V gene sequence: CDR1 SNHLY, CDR2 FYNNEI. Trimming left V 6 bases short and J 7 bases short, with 16 bases between. CDR3 size: 13 residues. CDR3 protein: CASSDQLEGEQYF. CDR3 nucleotides: TGTGCCAGCAGCGACCAACTAGAGGGAGAGCAGTACTTC.

The J gene is TRBJ2-1, the V gene TRBV7-9, with 11 bases matching TRBD1. The CDR3 spans 13 residues. Looked up from germline, CDR1 is SEHNR and CDR2 is FQNEAQ (reference sequence). V shed 4 bases and J 11 bases; nucleotides not matched to a gene: 4. CDR3 residues: CASSYGQGAKQFF. The CDR3 DNA reads TGTGCCAGCAGCTATGGACAGGGGGCTAAGCAGTTCTTC.

The chain has TRBV5-5 and TRBJ2-3; the D is unclear. The V gene's germline CDR1 is SGHKS and CDR2 YYEKEE (reference sequence). Trimming removed 0 bases at V and 2 bases at J, with 10 bases between. The CDR3 has 15 residues. For the CDR3, the DNA is TGTGCCAGCAGCTTGGCCGGTGTGGCCACAGATACGCAGTATTTT. It yields the protein CASSLAGVATDTQYF.

The chain joins TRBV5-1 to TRBJ2-4; D gene uncertain. Trimming took 0 bases from V and 5 from J, leaving 12 bases between them. There are 15 residues in the CDR3. The germline V gene encodes CDR1 SGHRS and CDR2 YFSETQ. CDR3 in amino acids: CASSLVTGPQNIQYF. The CDR3 nucleotides read TGCGCCAGCAGCTTGGTGACGGGTCCCCAAAACATTCAGTACTTC.

This clonotype was found a few times. This chain links TRBV20-1 with TRBJ2-5; TRBD2 matches at 10 bases. V gave up 6 bases and J gave up 9 bases; unmatched junction bases: 19. The CDR3 runs to 16 residues. Germline CDR1 and CDR2: DFQATT and SNEGSKA (reference sequence). This chain's CDR3 is CSAPPAGTSDRGAQYF. The CDR3 nucleotides are TGCAGTGCCCCCCCAGCTGGGACTAGCGATCGTGGGGCCCAGTACTTC.

V usage is TRBV9 and J usage is TRBJ1-1; D is perhaps TRBD1 (6 bases). In germline, CDR1 is SGDLS, CDR2 YYNGEE. The CDR3 contains 15 residues. The V gene lost 3 bases and the J gene lost 1 base, with 13 bases spanning the gap. CDR3 in amino acids: CASSARIQGNTEAFF. CDR3 bases: TGTGCCAGCAGCGCCCGAATACAGGGGAACACTGAAGCTTTCTTT. The full variable domain, its missing parts supplied by reference TRBV9 and TRBJ1-1, is DSGVTQTPKHLITATGQRVTLRCSPRSGDLSVYWYQQSLDQGLQFLIQYYNGEERAKGNILERFSAQQFPDLHSELNLSSLELGDSALYFCASSARIQGNTEAFFGQGTRLTVV.

The chain uses TRBV10-3 and TRBJ2-2, with TRBD1 matching over 11 bases. The J segment lost 5 bases and the V segment lost 9 bases, leaving 8 bases of the junction unmatched. The V gene's germline CDR1 is ENHRY and CDR2 SYGVKD. The CDR3 is made up of 15 amino acids. CDR3 residues: CAILDGQGATGELFF. The CDR3 coding sequence is TGTGCCATACTAGACGGACAGGGGGCGACCGGGGAGCTGTTTTTT.

The chain is built from TRBV2 and TRBJ2-2, with 7 nucleotides matching TRBD1. After removal of 5 bases from V and 3 bases from J, the junction contained 6 bases not matched to a gene. The germline V gene encodes CDR1 SNHLY and CDR2 FYNNEI. This CDR3 region has 15 residues. CDR3 sequence (DNA): TGTGCCAGCAGTCCACAGGGGTTGCACACCGGGGAGCTGTTTTTT. Its protein product is CASSPQGLHTGELFF.

This clonotype was observed a handful of times. This chain joins TRBV21-1 and TRBJ1-5; the D call of TRBD1 is as the table states it, not checked on the DNA. TRBV21-1 has pseudogene status. CDR3 length equals 15 residues. The CDR3 nucleotides read TGTGCCAGCAGCAAGGGGACAGGGCGCAATCAGCCCCAGCATTTT. Translated: CASSKGTGRNQPQHF.

The chain is built from TRBV30 and TRBJ2-2, with D maybe TRBD1 (6 bases). This CDR3 contains 15 residues. V lost 0 bases to trimming and J lost 6 bases, with 14 bases between them. Germline V gene sequence: CDR1 GTSNPN, CDR2 SVGIG (reference sequence). Written as DNA, the CDR3 is TGTGCCTGGAGTGTACCAGGGGTTGGTGCCGGGGAGCTGTTTTTT. It yields the protein CAWSVPGVGAGELFF.

The V gene is TRBV19, the J gene TRBJ1-1; no definite D call. The V gene lost 3 bases and the J gene lost 3 bases, with 11 bases spanning the gap. The length of the CDR3 is 14 residues. CDR1 and CDR2 (germline): LNHDA, SQIVND (reference sequence). This CDR3 is CASSISAGDTEAFF. In nucleotides, the CDR3 is TGTGCCAGTAGTATCTCCGCAGGCGACACTGAAGCTTTCTTT.